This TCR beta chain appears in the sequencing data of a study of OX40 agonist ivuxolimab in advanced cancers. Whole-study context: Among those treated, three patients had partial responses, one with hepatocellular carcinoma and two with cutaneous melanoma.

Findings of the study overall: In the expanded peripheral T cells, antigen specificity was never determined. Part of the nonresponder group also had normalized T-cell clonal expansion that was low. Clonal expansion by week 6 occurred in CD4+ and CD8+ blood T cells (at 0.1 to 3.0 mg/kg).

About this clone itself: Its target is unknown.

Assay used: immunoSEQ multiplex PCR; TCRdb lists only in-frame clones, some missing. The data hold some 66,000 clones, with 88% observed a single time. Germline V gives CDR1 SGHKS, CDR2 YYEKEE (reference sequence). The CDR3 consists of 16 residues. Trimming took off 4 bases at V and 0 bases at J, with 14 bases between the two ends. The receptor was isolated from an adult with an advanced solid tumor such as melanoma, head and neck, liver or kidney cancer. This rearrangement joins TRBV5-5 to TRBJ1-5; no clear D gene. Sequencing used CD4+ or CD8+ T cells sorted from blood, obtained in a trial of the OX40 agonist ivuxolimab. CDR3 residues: CASSTIPYPSNQPQHF. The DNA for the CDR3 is TGTGCCAGCAGCACAATCCCTTACCCTAGCAATCAGCCCCAGCATTTT.